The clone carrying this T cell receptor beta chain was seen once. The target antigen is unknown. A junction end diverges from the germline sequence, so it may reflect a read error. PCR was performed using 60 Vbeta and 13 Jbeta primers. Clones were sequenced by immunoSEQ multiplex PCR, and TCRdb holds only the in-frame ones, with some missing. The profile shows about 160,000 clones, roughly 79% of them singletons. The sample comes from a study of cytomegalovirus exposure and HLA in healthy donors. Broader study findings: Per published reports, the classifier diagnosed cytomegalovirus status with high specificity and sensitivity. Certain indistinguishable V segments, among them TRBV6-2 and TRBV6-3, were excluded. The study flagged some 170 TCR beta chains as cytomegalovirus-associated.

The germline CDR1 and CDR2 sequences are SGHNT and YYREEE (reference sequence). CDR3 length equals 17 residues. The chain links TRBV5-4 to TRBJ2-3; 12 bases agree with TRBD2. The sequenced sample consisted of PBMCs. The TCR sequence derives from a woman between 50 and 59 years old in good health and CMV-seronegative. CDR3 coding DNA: TGTGCCAGCAGCCTGGGGGTGACTAGCGGGAGCAAAGATACGCAGTATTTT. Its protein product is CASSLGVTSGSKDTQYF.